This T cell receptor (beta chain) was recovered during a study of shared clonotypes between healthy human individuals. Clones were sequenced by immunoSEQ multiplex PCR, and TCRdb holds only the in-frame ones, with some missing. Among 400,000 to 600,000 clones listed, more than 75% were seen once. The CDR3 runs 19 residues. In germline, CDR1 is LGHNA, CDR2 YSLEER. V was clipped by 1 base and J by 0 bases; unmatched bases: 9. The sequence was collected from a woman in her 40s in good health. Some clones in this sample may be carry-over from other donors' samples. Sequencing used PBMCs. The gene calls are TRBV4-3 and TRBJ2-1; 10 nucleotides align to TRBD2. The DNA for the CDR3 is TGCGCCAGCAGCCAAGGGACTAGCGGTTTCCTGAGCTCCTACAATGAGCAGTTCTTC. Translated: CASSQGTSGFLSSYNEQFF.